This T cell receptor (beta chain) was captured in a study of cytomegalovirus exposure and HLA in healthy donors. Trimming took off 3 bases at V and 15 bases at J, with 21 bases between the two ends. The CDR3 is made up of 14 amino acids. CDR1 SGHTA and CDR2 FQGNSA come from the germline V gene. General study points: Donors belonging to an Asian-associated ancestry cluster reportedly showed fewer N-insertions in productive TCRs than the approximately 690-donor mean, according to what a later analysis found. A later analysis linked a missense variant in DCLRE1C to the trimming of TCR beta V and J genes. An assumption of roughly uniform sequencing depth across donors underlay the presence/absence analyses.

A remark on this clone: The antigen is not known.

This PCR relied on a set of 60 Vbeta primers and 13 Jbeta primers. Assay: immunoSEQ multiplex PCR; the TCRdb copy retains only in-frame clones and omits some. The table includes approximately 79,000 clones, about four fifths detected once. The chain recombines TRBV7-2 with TRBJ2-1; weak D call: TRBD2 (5 bases). Source material: PBMCs. The receptor was isolated from a male donor in good health and CMV-seropositive. The CDR3 loop reads CASSLSHGGSVWFF. CDR3 coding DNA: TGTGCCAGCAGCTTGTCACACGGAGGCTCCGTCTGGTTCTTC.